Below, 8 T cell receptor beta chains from the same sample are listed, as sequenced in a study of early T cells in non-severe SARS-CoV-2 infection (dated by TCRdb to the early 2020s). The library was built by means of 5' RACE. The sample was run on a NextSeq 500. Using fastp at Q25 and MiXCR, TCRdb reprocessed the public reads and kept productive beta chains. Every CDR3 protein is listed once, alongside the most common genes and DNA of its rows. The sample table holds some 60,000 distinct CDR3 sequences, of which about 8.4% were seen once. 3% to 4% of the sample goes to the ten largest clones. Sequencing input: whole blood. The receptors derive from an adult who was a healthcare worker with PCR-confirmed SARS-CoV-2 infection or an uninfected control (not recorded which).

In this sample, this clonotype turned up a few times. The CDR3 here is CASSLVLRGEQFF. The CDR3 nucleotides read TGTGCCAGCAGCTTAGTCCTAAGGGGTGAGCAGTTCTTC. This chain connects TRBV7-9 to TRBJ2-1; D possibly corresponds to TRBD1 (5 bases). The CDR3 contains 13 residues. V lost 1 base and J 9 bases, leaving 10 bases between the germline ends. Looked up from germline, CDR1 is SEHNR and CDR2 is FQNEAQ (reference sequence).

This clonotype has a handful of counts. J is TRBJ2-1 and V is TRBV7-9, with TRBD2 identical over 12 bases. J lost 4 bases, V lost 5 bases, and 6 bases had no gene match. The CDR3 is 16 residues long. Germline CDR1 and CDR2: SEHNR and FQNEAQ (reference sequence). CDR3: CASSPTSGSRYNEQFF. CDR3 coding DNA: TGTGCCAGCAGCCCGACTAGCGGGAGTAGGTACAATGAGCAGTTCTTC.

This clonotype was found many times. The rearrangement uses TRBV5-1 and TRBJ2-1; 8 positions agree with TRBD2. The CDR3 contains 15 residues. The V and J ends lost 3 bases and 3 bases, in that order; junction bases with no gene match: 5. From germline, CDR1 is SGHRS and CDR2 YFSETQ. This CDR3 reads CASSSAGGLYNEQFF. For the CDR3, the DNA is TGCGCCAGCAGCTCGGCGGGAGGCCTCTACAATGAGCAGTTCTTC.

The gene calls are TRBV28 and TRBJ2-3; D gene ambiguous. V was cut by 6 bases and J by 1 base, with 5 bases left in between. The CDR3 has 12 amino acids. Germline-derived CDR1 and CDR2 are MDHEN and SYDVKM. CDR3 nucleotides: TGTGCCAGCAGCGATCGCACAGATACGCAGTATTTT. It encodes CASSDRTDTQYF.

The V call is TRBV27, the J call TRBJ1-2; D is unclear. The CDR3 covers 14 residues. The germline gives CDR1 MNHEY, CDR2 SMNVEV (reference sequence). The ends were cut back, 5 bases at V and 1 base at J, with 11 bases in the middle. The chain's CDR3 is CASSPLNINYGYTF. In DNA, the CDR3 is TGTGCCAGCAGTCCCTTGAACATTAACTATGGCTACACCTTC.

Of note for this clonotype: A much larger clone sits a single nucleotide away, making a read error possible. The chain joins TRBV14 to TRBJ2-7; the D is unclear. The germline gives CDR1 SGHDN, CDR2 FVKESK. The CDR3 sequence is 13 residues long. V was trimmed by 5 bases and J by 0 bases, leaving 8 bases between them. The CDR3 loop reads CASSLADSYEQYF. The CDR3 DNA is TGTGCCAGCAGCTTGGCGGACTCCTACGAGCAGTACTTC.

There are a few counts of this clonotype. The chain employs TRBV20-1 and TRBJ2-3; D not resolved. V was pared by 5 bases and J by 6 bases, with 18 bases between. The CDR3 runs 14 residues. Germline V lookup: CDR1 DFQATT, CDR2 SNEGSKA (reference sequence). DNA of the CDR3: TGCAGTGCTGGCAACCCTACGTTTAAGGATACGCAGTATTTT. Translated: CSAGNPTFKDTQYF.

This clonotype was detected only a few times. The chain links TRBV5-1 to TRBJ2-5, with TRBD2 identical over 8 bases. Per the germline V gene, CDR1 is SGHRS and CDR2 is YFSETQ. V shed 4 bases, J shed 4 bases, and the junction held 6 bases outside the gene matches. This CDR3 has 14 amino acids. The CDR3 reads CASSLWTSRETQYF. For the CDR3, the DNA is TGCGCCAGCAGCCTCTGGACTAGCAGAGAGACCCAGTACTTC.